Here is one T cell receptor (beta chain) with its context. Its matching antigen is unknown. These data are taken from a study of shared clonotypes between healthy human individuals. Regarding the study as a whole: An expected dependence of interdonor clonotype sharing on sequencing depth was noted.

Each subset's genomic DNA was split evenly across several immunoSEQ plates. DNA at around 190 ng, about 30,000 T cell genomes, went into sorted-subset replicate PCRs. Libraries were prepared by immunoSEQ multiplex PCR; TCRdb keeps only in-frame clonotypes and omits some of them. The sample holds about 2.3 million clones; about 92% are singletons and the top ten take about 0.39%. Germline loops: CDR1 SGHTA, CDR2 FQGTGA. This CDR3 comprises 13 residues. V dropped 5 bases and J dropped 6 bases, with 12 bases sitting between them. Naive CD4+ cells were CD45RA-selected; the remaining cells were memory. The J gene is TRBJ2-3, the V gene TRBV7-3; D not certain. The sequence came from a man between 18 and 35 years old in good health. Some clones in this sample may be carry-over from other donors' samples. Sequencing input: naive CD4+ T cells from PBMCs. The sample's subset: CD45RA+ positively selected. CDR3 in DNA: TGTGCCAGCAGCCCACGTACCCCGGATACGCAGTATTTT. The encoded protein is CASSPRTPDTQYF.